This T cell receptor beta chain came from a study of CD8+CD57+ T cells in acquired aplastic anemia. Overall study context: An average of roughly 3 ug of DNA was obtained from sorted CD4+ and CD8+ cells. The study, taken as a whole, reports: The study found no significant CD8+ Simpson's diversity difference between patients and controls. Both patients and controls carried the same twenty-nine CD8+ CDR3 sequences.

This CDR3 contains 13 residues. CDR1 is SEHNR and CDR2 is FQNEAQ in the germline V gene (reference sequence). The germline V and J ends were trimmed by 4 bases and 8 bases, with 12 bases remaining between them. CDR3 and TCR beta VDJ profiling relied on genomic DNA as the template. TCRdb re-derived calls from the reads in MiXCR, one entry per CDR3 protein. This table has fewer than 200,000 distinct CDR3 sequences, 71% appearing once. In regard to this clonotype: The antigen is not known.

Patients included in sequencing had previously demonstrated CD8+CD57+ cell expansion by flow cytometry. No therapy was given to patients before blood sampling. The chain employs TRBV7-9 and TRBJ2-4, with D possibly matching TRBD2 (5 bases). The TCR sequence derives from a human donor with aplastic anemia. The sequencing input was sorted CD4+, CD8+, or CD8+CD57+ T cells (not recorded which) from PBMCs. The CDR3 reads CASSSRTEDIQYF. The DNA of the CDR3 is TGTGCCAGCAGCTCCAGGACGGAGGACATTCAGTACTTC.